This note documents a single TCR beta chain sequence. This clone showed up just a few times. Its antigen is still unknown. Base-call qualities are not available, and no considerably larger clone is one nucleotide away. The data stem from a study of blood T cell repertoires in COVID-19 (TCRdb year 2020). Looking at the study overall: The collaborator samples originated in the United States, Italy and Spain and spanned the acute and convalescent phases of COVID-19. The material from the prospective study consisted of cDNA or gDNA derived from T cells, B-cell-depleted T cells, or PBMCs. The dataset comprised deeply sampled blood TCRbeta repertoires from subjects exposed to, actively infected with, or recovered from COVID-19. A freely available public database, intended as a resource for researchers studying the immune response to SARS-CoV-2, is where the repertoires were released. Samples were obtained from the ongoing ImmuneRACE study (first 160 participants) and from 1,200 or so subjects provided by 6 global collaborators. A de-identified subject ID, COVID-19 status, age in years and sex were almost always included in the sample metadata. Where HLA class I and class II types were available, the types were taken from metadata supplied by the sample provider, not from assay-based typing.

Results and caveats for the whole study, not just this receptor: How much clinical and demographic metadata was included differed by source and by participant, and the metadata was provided uncurated.

TCRbeta CDR3 regions were amplified from genomic DNA using the immunoSEQ Assay, a bias-controlled multiplex PCR. In the original analysis: The number of nucleated cells in each sample was estimated from the amplification of reference gene primers within the assay. To quantify the absolute abundance of each unique TCRbeta CDR3 rearrangement, sequence reads were collapsed and filtered. For each sample, productive Simpson clonality was calculated as the square root of Simpson's diversity index across productive rearrangements. This immuneACCESS table, as held by TCRdb, lists in-frame sequences with V and J called but not all clones. Of the missing ones, under half trace to an unresolved V gene in checked studies; the others have no known cause. V and J calls and clone size are given by that table; D and trimming were obtained from the DNA. The sample has roughly 74,000 clones on record, approximately 84% of them singletons. Together, the top ten hold approximately 35% of the sample.

Each collaborating institution followed its own protocols to collect whole blood in K2EDTA tubes. For TCRbeta analysis, collaborators shipped samples as frozen whole blood, isolated PBMCs, or DNA extracted from either of those sample types. Trimming leaves V shorter by 2 bases and J shorter by 3 bases, with the junction holding 6 bases beyond the gene matches. For CDR1 and CDR2, the germline V gene lists MNHEY and SVGEGT. Reading from cysteine to phenylalanine, the CDR3 counts 18 amino acids. Solely the CDR3 DNA is kept, with 54 bases framed from the first base. The clonotype comes from a man aged 70 or older with acute or convalescent COVID-19. Rearrangement joined TRBV6-2 or TRBV6-3 to TRBJ2-1; 14 bases in the middle match TRBD2. Source material: peripheral blood. The CDR3 protein: CASSYRGTSGGSYNEQFF. The sequenced DNA: TGTGCCAGCAGTTACCGAGGGACTAGCGGGGGAAGCTACAATGAGCAGTTCTTC.